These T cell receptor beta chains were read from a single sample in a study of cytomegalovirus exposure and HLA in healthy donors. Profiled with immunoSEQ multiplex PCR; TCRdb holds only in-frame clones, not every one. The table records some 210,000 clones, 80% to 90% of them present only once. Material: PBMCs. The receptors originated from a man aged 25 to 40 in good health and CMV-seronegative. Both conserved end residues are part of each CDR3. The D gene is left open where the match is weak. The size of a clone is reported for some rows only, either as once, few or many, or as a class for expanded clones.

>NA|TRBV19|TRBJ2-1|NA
TGTGCCACCGTGGGCGGGGCGGGGAGCTCCTACAATGAGCAGTTCTTC
CATVGGAGSSYNEQFF
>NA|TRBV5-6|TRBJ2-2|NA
TGTGCCAGCAGCTCCCCCCAGGGCTTCACCGGGGAGCTGTTTTTT
CASSSPQGFTGELFF
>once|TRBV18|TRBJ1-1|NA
TGTGCCAGCTCACCAGGGGGCGGGAGCACTGAAGCTTTCTTT
CASSPGGGSTEAFF
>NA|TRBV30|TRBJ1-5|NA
TGTGCCTGGAGTGTAGAGACAGCATATAGCAATCAGCCCCAGCATTTT
CAWSVETAYSNQPQHF
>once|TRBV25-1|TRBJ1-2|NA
TGTGCCAGCAGTGAATTCAGGGTGGCAGGCTACACCTTC
CASSEFRVAGYTF
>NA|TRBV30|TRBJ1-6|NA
TGTGCCTGGACCCCAGGAGGTTCACCCCTCCACTTT
CAWTPGGSPLHF
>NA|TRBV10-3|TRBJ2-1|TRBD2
TGTGCCATCAGAGGTAGCGGGAGGGGAGGGATAGAGCAGTTCTTC
CAIRGSGRGGIEQFF
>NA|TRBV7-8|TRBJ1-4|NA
TGTGCCAGCAGCTCCGACAGGCTCTCTAATGAAAAACTGTTTTTT
CASSSDRLSNEKLFF
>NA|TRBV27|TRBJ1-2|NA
TGTGCCAGCAGTCCAGACCGGAGCTATGGCTACACCTTC
CASSPDRSYGYTF
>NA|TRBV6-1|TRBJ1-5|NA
TGTGCCAGCAGTGAACTTCCCAGGGGCAGCTATCAGCCCCAGCATTTT
CASSELPRGSYQPQHF
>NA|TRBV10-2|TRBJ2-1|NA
TGCGCCAGCAGTCTCGACAATGAGCAGTTCTTC
CASSLDNEQFF
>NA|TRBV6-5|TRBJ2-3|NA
TGTGCCAGCAGAAACAGGGAGGATACGCAGTATTTT
CASRNREDTQYF
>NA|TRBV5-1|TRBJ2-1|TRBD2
TGCGCCAGCAGCCTCGGACTAGCGGGTGCCTACAATGAGCAGTTCTTC
CASSLGLAGAYNEQFF
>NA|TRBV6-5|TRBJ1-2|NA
TGTGCCAGCAGTTACACAGGGAAATACGGTGGCTACACCTTC
CASSYTGKYGGYTF
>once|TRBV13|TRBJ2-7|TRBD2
TGTGCCAGCAGTTCGCGGGGGGTGAAGTACTTC
CASSSRGVKYF
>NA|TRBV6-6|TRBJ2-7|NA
TGTGCCAGCAGTTACCAGGAGGCCTACGAGCAGTACTTC
CASSYQEAYEQYF
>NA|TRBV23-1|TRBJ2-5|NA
TGCGCCAGCAGTCAATGGGGGGAGGAGACCCAGTACTTC
CASSQWGEETQYF
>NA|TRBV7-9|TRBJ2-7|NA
TGTTCCAGCACTGGGAGCGAGCAGGCCTACGAGCAGTACTTC
CSSTGSEQAYEQYF
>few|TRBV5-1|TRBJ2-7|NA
TGCGCCAGCAGCTTGATACAGGGCTCCTACGAGCAGTACTTC
CASSLIQGSYEQYF
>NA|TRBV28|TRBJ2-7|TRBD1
TGTGCCAGCAGTTTTCTGGACAGGGGCGAGCAGTACTTC
CASSFLDRGEQYF
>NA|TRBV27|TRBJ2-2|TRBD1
TGTGCCAGCAGTTTACATCGCCCGGGACAGCCGAACACCGGGGAGCTGTTTTTT
CASSLHRPGQPNTGELFF
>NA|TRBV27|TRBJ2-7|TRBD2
TGTGCCAGCAGGGCCCTAGCGGGGACCACCGAGCAGTACTTC
CASRALAGTTEQYF
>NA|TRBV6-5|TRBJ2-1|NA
TGTGCCAGCAGTTACGACAGGCGACGGTATGAGCAGTTCTTC
CASSYDRRRYEQFF
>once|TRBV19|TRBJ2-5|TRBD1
TGTGCCAGTAGTGGACGGACAGGGGGTGAGACCCAGTACTTC
CASSGRTGGETQYF
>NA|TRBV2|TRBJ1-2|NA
TGTGCCAGCAGTCGTACAGGTTCTTGCACCTTC
CASSRTGSCTF
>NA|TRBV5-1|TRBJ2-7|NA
TGCGCCAGCAGCTTGGTATCCGGGTGGCGGGCCGCCTACGAGCAGTACTTC
CASSLVSGWRAAYEQYF
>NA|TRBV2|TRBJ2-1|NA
TGTGCCAGCAGGACATGGAATGAGCAGTTCTTC
CASRTWNEQFF
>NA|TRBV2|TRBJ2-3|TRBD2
TGTGCCAGCACCCGAACGGGGGGGGCAGATACGCAGTATTTT
CASTRTGGADTQYF
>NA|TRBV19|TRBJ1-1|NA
TGTGCCAGTAGTATCGGTTCGGGTTTCACTGAAGCTTTCTTT
CASSIGSGFTEAFF
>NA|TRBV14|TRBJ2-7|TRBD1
TGTGCCAGCAGCCAAGACCCTCTTGGGACAGGGAGGGACTACGAGCAGTACTTC
CASSQDPLGTGRDYEQYF
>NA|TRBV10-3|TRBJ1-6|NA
TGTGCCATCAGTGAGTCCGGTATTAGCTCCTATAATTCACCCCTCCACTTT
CAISESGISSYNSPLHF
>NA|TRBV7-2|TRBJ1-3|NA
TGTGCCAGCAGCTACTCGGGGAACTCTGGAAACACCATATATTTT
CASSYSGNSGNTIYF
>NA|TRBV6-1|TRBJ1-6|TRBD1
TGTGCCAGCAGTGGACAGGGGACAAGCTCCTATAATTCACCCCTCCACTTT
CASSGQGTSSYNSPLHF
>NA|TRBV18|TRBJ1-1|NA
TGTGCCAGCTCACCACGGAAGCAGGTGAACACTGAAGCTTTCTTT
CASSPRKQVNTEAFF
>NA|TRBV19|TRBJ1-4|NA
TGTGCCAGTAGTACCAGGGTTGAAAAACTGTTTTTT
CASSTRVEKLFF
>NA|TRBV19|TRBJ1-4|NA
TGTGCCAGTAGTATGAAGCTTGGTTATGATGAAAAACTGTTTTTT
CASSMKLGYDEKLFF
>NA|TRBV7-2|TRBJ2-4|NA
TGTGCCAGCAGCTTATCCTTCCCACAGAAAAACAGTCAGTACTTC
CASSLSFPQKNSQYF
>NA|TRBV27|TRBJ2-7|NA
TGTGCCAGCAGTCCGCACTTCAGGGATTCCTACGAGCAGTACTTC
CASSPHFRDSYEQYF
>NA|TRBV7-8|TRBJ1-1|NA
TGTGCCAGCAGCGTTGCGGGGAACACTGAAGCTTTCTTT
CASSVAGNTEAFF
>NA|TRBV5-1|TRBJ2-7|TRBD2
TGCGCCAGCAGCTTGGCGTTAGGACTAGCGGCCTACGAGCAGTACTTC
CASSLALGLAAYEQYF
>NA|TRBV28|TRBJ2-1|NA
TGTGCCAGCAGTAAGGGGGACCGCCCGAACAATGAGCAGTTCTTC
CASSKGDRPNNEQFF
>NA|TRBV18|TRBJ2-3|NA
TGTGCCAGCTCACCGTCGCAGGCAGATACGCAGTATTTT
CASSPSQADTQYF
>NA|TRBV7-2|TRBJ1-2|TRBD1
TGTGCCAGCAGCTTAGGACAGGGAGCCTATGGCTACACCTTC
CASSLGQGAYGYTF
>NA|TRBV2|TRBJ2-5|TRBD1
TGTGCCAGCAGCTCCCAGGGGGTTAGGGGAGAGACCCAGTACTTC
CASSSQGVRGETQYF
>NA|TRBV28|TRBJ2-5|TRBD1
TGTGCCAGCAGCCTAGGCCGGGACAGGAGAACCCAAGAGACCCAGTACTTC
CASSLGRDRRTQETQYF